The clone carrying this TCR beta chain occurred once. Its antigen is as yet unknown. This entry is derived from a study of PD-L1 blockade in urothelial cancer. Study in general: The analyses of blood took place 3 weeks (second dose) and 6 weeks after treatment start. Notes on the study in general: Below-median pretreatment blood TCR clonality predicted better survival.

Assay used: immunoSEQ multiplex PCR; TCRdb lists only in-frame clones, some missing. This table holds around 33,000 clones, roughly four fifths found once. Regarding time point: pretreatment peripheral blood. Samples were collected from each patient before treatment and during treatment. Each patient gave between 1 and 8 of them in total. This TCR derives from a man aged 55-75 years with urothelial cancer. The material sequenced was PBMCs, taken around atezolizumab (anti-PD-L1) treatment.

In DNA form, the CDR3 reads TGTGCCAGCAGCCGGACAGATACGCAGTATTTT. Protein product: CASSRTDTQYF. The gene calls are TRBV9 and TRBJ2-3; D not resolved. This CDR3 comprises 11 residues. Trimming pared 4 bases from V and 3 bases from J, leaving 3 bases between. Germline CDR1 is SGDLS and CDR2 is YYNGEE.